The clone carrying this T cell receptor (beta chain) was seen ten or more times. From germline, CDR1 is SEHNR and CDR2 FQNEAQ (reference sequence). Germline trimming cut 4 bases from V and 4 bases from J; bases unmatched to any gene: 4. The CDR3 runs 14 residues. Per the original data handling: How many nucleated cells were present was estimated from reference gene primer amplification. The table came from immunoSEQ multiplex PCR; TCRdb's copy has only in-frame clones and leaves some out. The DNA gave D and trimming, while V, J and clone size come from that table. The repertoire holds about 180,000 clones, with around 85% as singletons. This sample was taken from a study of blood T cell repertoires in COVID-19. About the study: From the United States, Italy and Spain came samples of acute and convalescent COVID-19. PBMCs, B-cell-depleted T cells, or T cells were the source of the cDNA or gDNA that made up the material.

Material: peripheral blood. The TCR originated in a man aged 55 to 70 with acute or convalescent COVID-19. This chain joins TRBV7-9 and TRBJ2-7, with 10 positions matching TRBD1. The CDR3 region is CASSSGTGEYEQYF. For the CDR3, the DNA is TGTGCCAGCAGCTCCGGGACAGGGGAGTACGAGCAGTACTTC.